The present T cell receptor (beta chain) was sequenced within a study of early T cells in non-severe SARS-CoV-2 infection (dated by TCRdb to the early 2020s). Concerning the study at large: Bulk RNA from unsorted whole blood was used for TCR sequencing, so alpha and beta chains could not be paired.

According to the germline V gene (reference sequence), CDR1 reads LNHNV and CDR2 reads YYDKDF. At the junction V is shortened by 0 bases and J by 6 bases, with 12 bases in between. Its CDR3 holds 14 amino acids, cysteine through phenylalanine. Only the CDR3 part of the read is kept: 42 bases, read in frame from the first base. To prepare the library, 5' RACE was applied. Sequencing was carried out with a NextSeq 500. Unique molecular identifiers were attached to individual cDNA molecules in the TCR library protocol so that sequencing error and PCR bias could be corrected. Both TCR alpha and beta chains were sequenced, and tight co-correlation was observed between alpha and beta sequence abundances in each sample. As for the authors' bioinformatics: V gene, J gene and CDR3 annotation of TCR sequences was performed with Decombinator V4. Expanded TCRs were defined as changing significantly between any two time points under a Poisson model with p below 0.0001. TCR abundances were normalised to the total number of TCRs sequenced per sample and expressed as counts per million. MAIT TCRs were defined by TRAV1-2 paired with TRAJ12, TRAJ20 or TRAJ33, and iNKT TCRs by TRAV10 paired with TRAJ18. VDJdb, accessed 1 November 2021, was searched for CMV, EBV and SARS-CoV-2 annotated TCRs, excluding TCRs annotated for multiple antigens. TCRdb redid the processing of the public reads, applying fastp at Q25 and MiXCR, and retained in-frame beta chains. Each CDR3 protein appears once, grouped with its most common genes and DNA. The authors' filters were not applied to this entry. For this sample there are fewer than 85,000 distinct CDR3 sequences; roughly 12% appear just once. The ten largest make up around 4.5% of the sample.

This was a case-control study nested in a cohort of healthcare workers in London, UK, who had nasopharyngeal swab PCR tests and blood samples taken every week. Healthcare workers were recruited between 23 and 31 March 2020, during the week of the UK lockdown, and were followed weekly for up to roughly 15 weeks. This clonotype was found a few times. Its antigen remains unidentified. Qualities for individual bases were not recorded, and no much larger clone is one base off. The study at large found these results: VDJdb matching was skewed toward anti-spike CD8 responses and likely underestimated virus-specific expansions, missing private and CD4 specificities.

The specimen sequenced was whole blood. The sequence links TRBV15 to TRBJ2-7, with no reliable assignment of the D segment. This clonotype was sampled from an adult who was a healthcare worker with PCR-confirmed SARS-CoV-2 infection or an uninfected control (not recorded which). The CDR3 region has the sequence CATSRDRLPREQYF. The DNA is TGTGCCACCAGCAGAGATCGGCTCCCCCGCGAGCAGTACTTC.